These 21 T cell receptor beta chains were all obtained from the same sample, sequenced in a study of cytomegalovirus exposure and HLA in healthy donors. PCR involved 60 Vbeta and 13 Jbeta primers. This table comes from immunoSEQ multiplex PCR, and its TCRdb copy is limited to in-frame clones, with some not included. The sample lists tens of thousands of clones, over 70% occurring once. Sequencing was carried out using PBMCs. These receptor sequences come from a woman aged 45-60 years in good health and CMV-seropositive.

V and J are TRBV5-1 and TRBJ2-7, with 7 nucleotides matching TRBD1. The CDR3 sequence is 15 residues long. Germline V CDR1 and CDR2: SGHRS, YFSETQ. V dropped 0 bases and J dropped 4; count of bases not matched to a gene: 7. CDR3 sequence reads: CASSLAQGQQYEQYV. Here the CDR3 DNA reads TGCGCCAGCAGCTTGGCTCAGGGACAGCAATACGAGCAGTACGTC.

The chain recombines TRBV7-3 with TRBJ2-3, with 12 bases matching TRBD2. With 5 bases clipped from V and 2 bases from J, the junction kept 8 bases outside the gene matches. The length of the CDR3 is 17 residues. Germline assignment: CDR1 SGHTA and CDR2 FQGTGA. The CDR3 region is CASSLGLAGPYTDTQYF. The CDR3 DNA is TGTGCCAGCAGCCTCGGACTAGCGGGGCCTTACACAGATACGCAGTATTTT.

Note on this clone: The sample contains more than one DNA sequence encoding this CDR3. This chain uses TRBV4-1 with TRBJ1-1, with a possible D match to TRBD1 (6 bases). With 3 bases removed from V and 3 bases from J, the gap between germline ends came to 8 bases. Per the germline V gene, CDR1 is MGHRA and CDR2 is YSYEKL. The CDR3 consists of 13 residues. CDR3 sequence reads: CASSQDSYTEAFF. DNA of the CDR3: TGCGCCAGCAGCCAGGACAGTTACACTGAAGCTTTCTTT.

This clone was recorded only once. The chain links TRBV7-3 to TRBJ2-6, with a possible D match to TRBD2 (6 bases). V was shortened by 5 bases and J by 0 bases, with 8 bases between the two germline ends. Germline values: CDR1 SGHTA, CDR2 FQGTGA. The CDR3 totals 15 residues. The CDR3 sequence is CASSIGGSGANVLTF. The CDR3 DNA follows: TGTGCCAGCAGCATCGGGGGCTCTGGGGCCAACGTCCTGACTTTC.

The rearrangement links TRBV6-4 to TRBJ2-1; 13 bases align to TRBD2. This CDR3 is 15 amino acids long. Germline values: CDR1 MRHNA, CDR2 SNTAGT. V gave up 6 bases and J gave up 5 bases; unmatched junction bases: 4. The CDR3: CASSAGTSGDNEQFF. The DNA for the CDR3 is TGTGCCAGCAGCGCCGGGACTAGCGGGGACAATGAGCAGTTCTTC.

V and J are TRBV4-1 and TRBJ1-6; TRBD1 matches at 9 bases. CDR3 length equals 16 residues. The germline CDR1 and CDR2 sequences are MGHRA and YSYEKL. V dropped 0 bases and J dropped 10; count of bases not matched to a gene: 7. DNA for the CDR3: TGCGCCAGCAGCCAAGATACAGGGACAGGGAAGTCACCCCTCCACTTT. It encodes CASSQDTGTGKSPLHF.

The chain has TRBV2 and TRBJ1-5, with D possibly matching TRBD1 (5 bases). Germline V gene data show CDR1 as SNHLY and CDR2 as FYNNEI. V was clipped by 7 bases and J by 0 bases, with 10 bases between them. The CDR3 runs 14 residues. As DNA, the CDR3 is TGTGCCAGCACTTTTCAGGGTAGCAATCAGCCCCAGCATTTT. It encodes CASTFQGSNQPQHF.

The chain joins TRBV7-3 to TRBJ2-1; D remains ambiguous. This CDR3 is built from 14 residues. Deletions cut 5 bases from V and 4 bases from J, with 12 bases between. The germline CDR1 and CDR2 sequences are SGHTA and FQGTGA. The CDR3 spells CASSPPQVYNEQFF. The CDR3 nucleotides are TGTGCCAGCAGCCCTCCCCAGGTATACAATGAGCAGTTCTTC.

On this clone itself: The sample holds other DNA sequences that translate to the same CDR3. J is TRBJ1-1 and V is TRBV4-1; tentative D call: TRBD1 (6 bases). Trimming shortened V by 3 bases and J by 3 bases, and 14 bases separated the two germline ends. The V gene's germline CDR1 is MGHRA and CDR2 YSYEKL. This CDR3 contains 15 residues. In nucleotides, the CDR3 is TGCGCCAGCAGCCAGGTAGGGAGGGGGGACACTGAAGCTTTCTTT. Amino acids: CASSQVGRGDTEAFF.

The chain employs TRBV11-3 and TRBJ2-5; 8 bases align to TRBD2. V gave up 1 base and J gave up 2 bases; unmatched junction bases: 9. The germline V gene encodes CDR1 SGHNT and CDR2 YENEEA. CDR3 length equals 17 residues. The CDR3 region has the DNA TGTGCCAGCAGCTTAGTTCTGAGCGGGAGTTCGCAAGAGACCCAGTACTTC. Amino acids: CASSLVLSGSSQETQYF.

The V gene is TRBV10-3, the J gene TRBJ2-7, with TRBD2 identical over 13 bases. With V trimmed by 6 bases and J by 1 base, 3 bases remained unmatched. The CDR3 is 15 residues long. Germline CDR1 is ENHRY and CDR2 is SYGVKD. Here the CDR3 DNA reads TGTGCCATCAGCACTAGCGGGGGGGATTCCTACGAGCAGTACTTC. Translating it yields CAISTSGGDSYEQYF.

The chain links TRBV4-2 to TRBJ2-3, with D perhaps TRBD2 (7 bases). The V end lost 2 bases, the J end lost 4 bases, and 13 bases lay between the germline ends. Germline values: CDR1 LGHNA, CDR2 YNFKEQ. The CDR3 contains 15 residues. This CDR3 reads CASSQLGGPADTQYF. The CDR3 DNA reads TGTGCCAGCAGCCAACTCGGGGGGCCGGCAGATACGCAGTATTTT.

V usage is TRBV14 and J usage is TRBJ2-7, with 10 bases matching TRBD2. CDR1 is SGHDN and CDR2 is FVKESK in the germline V gene. Trimming at V came to 3 bases and at J to 6 bases, leaving 8 bases not matched to a gene. The CDR3 is 15 amino acids. This CDR3 reads CASSQVAGGLGEQYV. CDR3 in DNA: TGTGCCAGCAGCCAGGTAGCGGGAGGACTGGGCGAGCAGTACGTC.

The chain recombines TRBV2 with TRBJ2-7; weak D call: TRBD1 (6 bases). The germline V gene has CDR1 SNHLY and CDR2 FYNNEI. This CDR3 region has 12 residues. Trimming took off 7 bases at V and 6 bases at J, with 13 bases between the two ends. CDR3 in DNA: TGTGCCAGCAACACAGGGTCGGGCGAGCAGTACGTC. Translating it yields CASNTGSGEQYV.

This clone was observed a few times. The chain carries TRBV5-1 and TRBJ2-3; 9 positions match TRBD1. The CDR3 covers 18 residues. V trimming: 5 bases; J trimming: 3 bases; junction bases outside the gene matches: 16. Germline loops: CDR1 SGHRS, CDR2 YFSETQ. The CDR3 region is CASRILLPGQGGTDTQYF. The CDR3 DNA follows: TGCGCCAGCAGGATCCTATTGCCGGGACAGGGTGGAACAGATACGCAGTATTTT.

In this sample, this clone turned up a few times. CDR3 sequence reads: CASSAGFGTNEKLFF. CDR3 nucleotide sequence: TGTGCCAGCTCAGCAGGGTTTGGAACTAATGAAAAACTGTTTTTT. The V and J genes are TRBV18 and TRBJ1-4; D might be TRBD1 (5 bases). V lost 5 bases to trimming and J lost 1 base, with 11 bases between them. The CDR3 runs to 15 residues. From germline, CDR1 is KGHSH and CDR2 LQKENI.

The chain employs TRBV5-1 and TRBJ2-1; TRBD1 might be the D (7 bases). This CDR3 is 15 amino acids long. V dropped 6 bases and J dropped 4 bases, with 17 bases sitting between them. Germline V gene data show CDR1 as SGHRS and CDR2 as YFSETQ. CDR3 sequence: CASIGTRGQYNEQFF. CDR3 in DNA: TGCGCCAGCATCGGGACGCGGGGACAGTACAATGAGCAGTTCTTC.

CDR3 in DNA: TGCAGCGCTTCCAGGACAGACCACTACAATGAGCAGTTCTTC. This sequence encodes CSASRTDHYNEQFF. This chain uses TRBV29-1 with TRBJ2-1; D might be TRBD1 (6 bases). The germline V and J ends were trimmed by 7 bases and 3 bases, with 16 bases remaining between them. CDR1 and CDR2 from the germline V gene are SQVTM and ANQGSEA. This CDR3 has 14 residues.

This rearrangement joins TRBV2 to TRBJ2-2; perhaps TRBD2 as D (6 bases). CDR3 size: 14 residues. V was pared by 6 bases and J by 6 bases, with 14 bases between. In germline, CDR1 is SNHLY, CDR2 FYNNEI. CDR3 loop: CASSPGRGAGELFF. DNA for the CDR3: TGTGCCAGCAGCCCGGGGCGGGGCGCCGGGGAGCTGTTTTTT.

There are a few counts of this clone. This chain connects TRBV4-2 to TRBJ2-2; a weak D match, TRBD2 (6 bases). The CDR3 runs to 15 residues. V shed 4 bases and J shed 2 bases, with 11 bases lying between them. Germline V gives CDR1 LGHNA, CDR2 YNFKEQ. The CDR3 DNA is TGTGCCAGCAGCCCGCCCGGGAGTAACACCGGGGAGCTGTTTTTT. This codes for CASSPPGSNTGELFF.

The chain is built from TRBV9 and TRBJ2-7; TRBD2 matches 11 bases. The trim removed 4 bases at V and 2 bases at J, leaving 5 bases unmatched. The length of the CDR3 is 15 residues. Germline V gives CDR1 SGDLS, CDR2 YYNGEE. The CDR3 sequence: CASSPTSGGTYEQYF. The CDR3 region has the DNA TGTGCCAGCAGCCCAACTAGCGGGGGAACCTACGAGCAGTACTTC. The whole variable domain, remainder taken from reference TRBV9 and TRBJ2-7, is DSGVTQTPKHLITATGQRVTLRCSPRSGDLSVYWYQQSLDQGLQFLIQYYNGEERAKGNILERFSAQQFPDLHSELNLSSLELGDSALYFCASSPTSGGTYEQYFGPGTRLTVT.